Shown below are 25 T cell receptor beta chains from a single sample sequenced in a study of PD-1 blockade in classical Hodgkin lymphoma (dated by TCRdb to about 2020). The intended sense of this specimen's time point label: cycle 4 day 1 (C4D1), after less than seven weeks of nivolumab. Every trial patient had relapsed after autologous stem cell transplantation, and cohorts A, B and C differed in prior brentuximab vedotin exposure. Using a Miltenyi CD4+ T cell isolation kit, CD4+ T cells were purified from thawed PBMCs through magnetic negative selection. Library preparation used the immunoSEQ multiplex PCR assay. In its TCRdb copy, this immuneACCESS table keeps in-frame sequences only and misses some clones. Where compared with another copy, unresolved V genes explain less than half of these, and the others have no known cause. The table for this sample lists around 9,800 clones; around 80% of them were counted only once. Of the sample, less than 6% is held by the ten largest clones.

Sequencing was performed on CD4+ T cells from blood, taken before the fourth cycle of nivolumab. These receptors originate from a human donor with classical Hodgkin lymphoma.

The CDR3 reads CSVLGPAATGELFF. In nucleotides, the CDR3 is TGCAGCGTTTTGGGTCCAGCAGCAACCGGGGAGCTGTTTTTT. The rearrangement links TRBV29-1 to TRBJ2-2; D gene unclear. The germline V gene encodes CDR1 SQVTM and CDR2 ANQGSEA. The CDR3 spans 14 residues. The V gene lost 5 bases and the J gene lost 5 bases, with 15 bases spanning the gap.

The V and J genes are TRBV29-1 and TRBJ1-1; 9 bases are a match to TRBD1. The CDR3 is 13 residues long. The V gene end was trimmed by 7 bases and the J gene end by 1 base; junction bases not matched to a gene: 4. Germline V gives CDR1 SQVTM, CDR2 ANQGSEA. The CDR3 protein is CSGRQGGNTEAFF. In DNA, the CDR3 is TGCAGCGGTAGACAGGGGGGGAACACTGAAGCTTTCTTT.

The chain recombines TRBV28 with TRBJ2-3; 9 bases align to TRBD1. V shed 5 bases and J 8 bases; nucleotides not matched to a gene: 8. Germline V lookup: CDR1 MDHEN, CDR2 SYDVKM. This CDR3 spans 14 amino acids. CDR3 protein: CASSPTQGASTQYF. The CDR3 bases are TGTGCCAGCAGTCCCACACAGGGGGCAAGTACGCAGTATTTT.

The CDR3 loop reads CASSQGKGQYNSPLHF. CDR3 in DNA: TGCGCCAGCAGTCAAGGGAAGGGACAGTATAATTCACCCCTCCACTTT. The V and J genes are TRBV23-1 and TRBJ1-6; 7 nucleotides line up with TRBD1. TRBV23-1 is filed as an ORF, its function uncertain. The CDR3 spans 16 residues. V lost 2 bases, J lost 4 bases, and 5 bases stayed unmatched.

The V call is TRBV28, the J call TRBJ2-3; possibly TRBD1 or TRBD2 for D (5 bases each). Germline-derived CDR1 and CDR2 are MDHEN and SYDVKM. Trimming took off 6 bases at V and 2 bases at J, with 15 bases between the two ends. The CDR3 has 15 amino acids. CDR3 amino acids: CASSSPLGATDTQYF. CDR3 nucleotide sequence: TGTGCCAGCAGCAGTCCCCTCGGGGCCACAGATACGCAGTATTTT. Based on the CDR3 plus reference TRBV28 and TRBJ2-3, the full variable domain is DVKVTQSSRYLVKRTGEKVFLECVQDMDHENMFWYRQDPGLGLRLIYFSYDVKMKEKGDIPEGYSVSREKKERFSLILESASTNQTSMYLCASSSPLGATDTQYFGPGTRLTVL.

This clone was observed once. The V gene is TRBV2, the J gene TRBJ2-6, with D maybe TRBD1 (6 bases). V lost 7 bases and J 3 bases, leaving 13 bases between the germline ends. Germline CDR1 and CDR2: SNHLY and FYNNEI. The CDR3 has 15 residues. Written as DNA, the CDR3 is TGTGCCAGCACAGGGGCAGTAAGTGGGGCCAACGTCCTGACTTTC. It is translated as CASTGAVSGANVLTF.

V usage is TRBV11-2 and J usage is TRBJ1-6; D may be TRBD1 (5 bases). This CDR3 has 14 residues. The germline V gene encodes CDR1 SGHAT and CDR2 FQNNGV. The V gene lost 7 bases and the J gene lost 6 bases, with 13 bases spanning the gap. The CDR3 DNA follows: TGTGCCAGCAAAAGCGACAGTTCTAATTCACCCCTCCACTTT. Translated: CASKSDSSNSPLHF. The variable domain in full, completed from reference TRBV11-2 and TRBJ1-6, reads EAGVAQSPRYKIIEKRQSVAFWCNPISGHATLYWYQQILGQGPKLLIQFQNNGVVDDSQLPKDRFSAERLKGVDSTLKIQPAKLEDSAVYLCASKSDSSNSPLHFGNGTRLTVT.

This clone appeared a single time. The chain employs TRBV18 and TRBJ1-2, with D maybe TRBD1 (6 bases). Germline-derived CDR1 and CDR2 are KGHSH and LQKENI. The CDR3 length is 15 residues. V was clipped by 2 bases and J by 5 bases, with 15 bases between them. The CDR3 DNA follows: TGTGCCAGCTCACCAGAGTCAGGGGAGGGATATGGCTACACCTTC. Protein sequence: CASSPESGEGYGYTF. Full variable domain (outside the CDR3, taken from reference TRBV18 and TRBJ1-2): NAGVMQNPRHLVRRRGQEARLRCSPMKGHSHVYWYRQLPEEGLKFMVYLQKENIIDESGMPKERFSAEFPKEGPSILRIQQVVRGDSAAYFCASSPESGEGYGYTFGSGTRLTVV.

The genes are TRBV27 and TRBJ2-2, with no clear D. Trimming left V 2 bases short and J 5 bases short, with 9 bases between. Germline-derived CDR1 and CDR2 are MNHEY and SMNVEV (reference sequence). The length of the CDR3 is 14 residues. The CDR3 here is CASSLNLRTGELFF. The CDR3 coding sequence is TGTGCCAGCAGTTTAAACCTTAGGACCGGGGAGCTGTTTTTT.

This chain joins TRBV5-6 and TRBJ2-2; tentatively, D is TRBD1 (5 bases). The V end lost 5 bases, the J end lost 3 bases, and 14 bases lay between the germline ends. Germline V CDR1 and CDR2: SGHDT, YYEEEE. This CDR3 contains 15 residues. The CDR3 nucleotides are TGTGCCAGCAGTCCGGGTCCCAGGGACACCGGGGAGCTGTTTTTT. Translating it yields CASSPGPRDTGELFF.

This clone was detected only a few times. The V gene is TRBV7-9, the J gene TRBJ1-3; D perhaps matches TRBD1 (5 bases). This CDR3 has 15 residues. Germline V gives CDR1 SEHNR, CDR2 FQNEAQ (reference sequence). The ends were cut back, 5 bases at V and 0 bases at J, with 11 bases in the middle. This chain's CDR3 is CASSRDSSSGNTIYF. The CDR3 region has the DNA TGTGCCAGCAGCCGAGACAGTAGCTCTGGAAACACCATATATTTT.

The table lists this clone with a count of one. The CDR3 coding sequence is TGTGCCAGCAGCGGAGGGGGCAGGGCGAGGGAAAAACTGTTTTTT. It is translated as CASSGGGRAREKLFF. The rearrangement uses TRBV7-9 and TRBJ1-4; 7 bases fit TRBD1. Looked up from germline, CDR1 is SEHNR and CDR2 is FQNEAQ (reference sequence). The CDR3 contains 15 residues. Unmatched junction bases numbered 11, after V lost 5 bases and J lost 8 bases. Filled out from reference TRBV7-9 and TRBJ1-4, the complete variable domain reads DTGVSQNPRHKITKRGQNVTFRCDPISEHNRLYWYRQTLGQGPEFLTYFQNEAQLEKSRLLSDRFSAERPKGSFSTLEIQRTEQGDSAMYLCASSGGGRAREKLFFGSGTQLSVL.

The chain employs TRBV19 and TRBJ2-5; 14 bases map to TRBD2. This CDR3 spans 13 amino acids. The germline CDR1 and CDR2 sequences are LNHDA and SQIVND (reference sequence). J gave up 8 bases and V 11 bases, and 7 bases lay outside the gene matches. The CDR3 protein is CASGTSGGGTQYF. The DNA for the CDR3 is TGTGCCTCCGGGACTAGCGGGGGAGGAACCCAGTACTTC.

This clone appeared a single time. This chain joins TRBV9 and TRBJ2-7; D perhaps matches TRBD2 (6 bases). The CDR3 runs to 14 residues. V was cut by 3 bases and J by 0 bases, with 10 bases left in between. The germline CDR1 and CDR2 sequences are SGDLS and YYNGEE. In nucleotides, the CDR3 is TGTGCCAGCAGCGCACGGGGGTACTCCTACGAGCAGTACTTC. This encodes CASSARGYSYEQYF.

This clone was detected once. This chain uses TRBV28 with TRBJ2-1, with TRBD2 matching over 8 bases. CDR1 MDHEN and CDR2 SYDVKM come from the germline V gene. Germline trimming cut 4 bases from V and 8 bases from J; bases unmatched to any gene: 10. CDR3 length equals 15 residues. CDR3 sequence reads: CASSSAGGLGDEQFF. The CDR3 DNA sequence: TGTGCCAGCAGTTCCGCGGGGGGCCTAGGGGATGAGCAGTTCTTC. Filled out from reference TRBV28 and TRBJ2-1, the complete variable domain reads DVKVTQSSRYLVKRTGEKVFLECVQDMDHENMFWYRQDPGLGLRLIYFSYDVKMKEKGDIPEGYSVSREKKERFSLILESASTNQTSMYLCASSSAGGLGDEQFFGPGTRLTVL.

This chain joins TRBV10-3 and TRBJ1-2; TRBD1 matches 10 bases. The V and J ends lost 6 bases and 8 bases, in that order; junction bases with no gene match: 6. The CDR3 loop spans 13 amino acids. Germline CDR1 reads ENHRY; CDR2 reads SYGVKD. CDR3 sequence: CAIRTGTGEGYTF. DNA of the CDR3: TGTGCCATCAGAACCGGGACAGGGGAAGGCTACACCTTC.

This clone was observed a handful of times. The genes are TRBV19 and TRBJ1-5; D unresolved. The CDR3 contains 14 residues. Germline CDR1 is LNHDA and CDR2 is SQIVND (reference sequence). The V end was cut by 1 base, the J end by 7 bases, with 11 bases between. CDR3 sequence: CASSIVGGGQPQHF. CDR3 sequence (DNA): TGTGCCAGTAGTATAGTGGGAGGAGGACAGCCCCAGCATTTT.

This clone was seen a few times. The CDR3 region is CATSGSSYNSPLHF. CDR3 coding DNA: TGTGCCACCAGCGGAAGCTCCTATAATTCACCCCTCCACTTT. The gene calls are TRBV15 and TRBJ1-6, with D unclear. Germline CDR1 and CDR2: LNHNV and YYDKDF (reference sequence). The CDR3 runs to 14 residues. V dropped 5 bases and J dropped 0 bases, with 5 bases sitting between them. Supplemented by reference TRBV15 and TRBJ1-6, the full variable domain reads DAMVIQNPRYQVTQFGKPVTLSCSQTLNHNVMYWYQQKSSQAPKLLFHYYDKDFNNEADTPDNFQSRRPNTSFCFLDIRSPGLGDTAMYLCATSGSSYNSPLHFGNGTRLTVT.

The genes are TRBV5-5 and TRBJ2-7; unclear D gene. This CDR3 has 13 amino acids. Germline V CDR1 and CDR2: SGHKS, YYEKEE (reference sequence). Trimming removed 2 bases at V and 3 bases at J, with 9 bases between. The CDR3 DNA reads TGTGCCAGCAGCTTTGACCTTGGCTACGAGCAGTACTTC. Its protein product is CASSFDLGYEQYF.

The rearrangement uses TRBV4-2 and TRBJ2-1, with 7 bases lining up with TRBD2. After removal of 4 bases from V and 0 bases from J, the junction contained 6 bases not matched to a gene. The CDR3 consists of 16 residues. Germline V CDR1 and CDR2: LGHNA, YNFKEQ. The CDR3 reads CASSRLAGSSYNEQFF. CDR3 coding DNA: TGTGCCAGCAGCCGATTAGCGGGCAGCTCCTACAATGAGCAGTTCTTC.

The genes are TRBV6-5 and TRBJ2-7, with D unclear. V shed 7 bases and J shed 4 bases, with 8 bases lying between them. Germline V gives CDR1 MNHEY, CDR2 SVGAGI. This CDR3 region has 11 residues. The CDR3: CASKNTYEQYF. CDR3 coding DNA: TGTGCCAGCAAAAACACGTACGAGCAGTACTTC.

V usage is TRBV7-7 and J usage is TRBJ2-3, with TRBD2 matching over 7 bases. The CDR3 contains 12 residues. Germline V CDR1 and CDR2: SSHAT, FNYEAQ (reference sequence). Trimming removed 9 bases from V and 9 bases from J; junction bases left unmatched: 9. This chain's CDR3 is CASSPGEGTQYF. The CDR3 DNA sequence: TGTGCCAGTTCCCCCGGGGAGGGGACGCAGTATTTT.

This clone was observed a handful of times. CDR3 region: CASSRTGFNSPLHF. CDR3 DNA sequence: TGCGCCAGCAGCAGGACAGGGTTTAATTCACCCCTCCACTTT. The genes are TRBV5-1 and TRBJ1-6, with TRBD1 matching over 8 bases. The CDR3 loop spans 14 amino acids. Per germline, CDR1 SGHRS and CDR2 YFSETQ. V was pared by 4 bases and J by 6 bases, with 3 bases of the junction left unmatched.

The J gene is TRBJ2-3, the V gene TRBV5-4, with TRBD1 matching 7 bases. This CDR3 is built from 15 residues. The V and J ends lost 1 base and 3 bases, in that order; junction bases with no gene match: 5. Germline loops: CDR1 SGHNT, CDR2 YYREEE (reference sequence). CDR3 coding DNA: TGTGCCAGCAGCTTGAGACAGGGTGGGACAGATACGCAGTATTTT. Protein product: CASSLRQGGTDTQYF.

CDR3 loop: CASKVDLLYNEQFF. The CDR3 coding sequence is TGTGCCAGCAAAGTGGACTTACTTTACAATGAGCAGTTCTTC. The chain couples TRBV7-2 to TRBJ2-1; a possible D gene is TRBD2 (5 bases). Germline V gene data show CDR1 as SGHTA and CDR2 as FQGNSA. This CDR3 comprises 14 residues. Trimming removed 7 bases from V and 4 bases from J, with 14 bases in between.